This TCR beta chain was documented in a study of identical twins. Study-level points and caveats: Donors were not followed over many years; analysis was cross-sectional. Out-of-frame alpha sequences common to twins were enriched for low generation probability.

Each cDNA held unique molecular identifiers, and template switching gave it a universal primer site. Each CDR3 protein is one row after TCRdb ran MiXCR on the 5' RACE reads. This table has around 530,000 distinct CDR3 sequences, nearly 15% appearing once. Deletions cut 0 bases from V and 0 bases from J, with 13 bases between. Germline CDR1 SGHRS, CDR2 YFSETQ. CDR3 length: 17 residues. This clonotype appeared a few times. Its antigen is not identified. Another study also made use of these data, one on yellow fever vaccine responses in identical twins. From that report: Twins' vaccine T cell response reportedly seemed partly convergent, partly personalized.

Sequencing used CD4+ T cells sorted from blood. This chain links TRBV5-1 with TRBJ2-1; D is unclear. The sequence was obtained from a woman under 30 in good health. The CDR3 DNA reads as TGCGCCAGCAGCTTGGTGACTGTCCGGATCTCCTACAATGAGCAGTTCTTC. Translation gives CASSLVTVRISYNEQFF. The complete variable domain, with remaining parts taken from reference TRBV5-1 and TRBJ2-1, reads KAGVTQTPRYLIKTRGQQVTLSCSPISGHRSVSWYQQTPGQGLQFLFEYFSETQRNKGNFPGRFSGRQFSNSRSEMNVSTLELGDSALYLCASSLVTVRISYNEQFFGPGTRLTVL.